Sequencing of this TCR beta chain was carried out in a study of blood T cells in healthy people across ages. Total RNA extracted from each sample amounted to at least 6 micrograms. PCR was performed a second time for about 7 to 12 cycles using a sample-barcoded 5' primer and a J-beta primer mix. TCRdb fed the 5' RACE reads into MiXCR, producing one record per CDR3 protein. The sample lists approximately 800,000 distinct CDR3 sequences; nearly 60% were seen once. Study-level points and caveats: Estimated diversity, derived from one million T cells, was regarded as an underestimate.

Comments on this clonotype: Its specificity is unknown. Mismatch with germline at one junction end may stem from a read error.

Germline lookup yields CDR1 MNHNY and CDR2 SVGAGI (reference sequence). The CDR3 consists of 13 residues. This chain joins TRBV6-6 and TRBJ2-7, with no clear D. Material: blood. The source of this sequence is a man aged 30 to 39 in good health. Here the CDR3 DNA reads TGTGCCAGCAGTGATGGACGGACCTACGAGCTGTACTTC. It codes for CASSDGRTYELYF.